The entry below gives a single TCR beta chain sequence along with its context. The sample belongs to a study of technical replicates of blood from several donors. The ends lost 5 bases at V and 0 bases at J; junction bases unmatched: 12. Germline loops: CDR1 SNHLY, CDR2 FYNNEI. The CDR3 runs to 17 residues. Assay: immunoSEQ multiplex PCR; the TCRdb copy retains only in-frame clones and omits some. The sample carries nearly 70,000 clones, roughly 92% recorded once. The sequence was obtained from a human donor in good health. Sequenced input: T cells isolated from PBMCs. The chain recombines TRBV2 with TRBJ1-1; 7 nucleotides agree with TRBD1. Written as DNA, the CDR3 is TGTGCCAGCAGTCCACGACAGGGCCTACATTTGAACACTGAAGCTTTCTTT. This translates into CASSPRQGLHLNTEAFF.